The source of this T cell receptor (beta chain) is a study of T cell repertoires in ileal Crohn's disease. Some clones are missing from TCRdb's copy, which holds only in-frame ones; the method was immunoSEQ multiplex PCR. The table includes around 33,000 clones, about 80% detected once. This clone was counted once. This CDR3 is built from 12 residues. The V end was cut by 7 bases, the J end by 6 bases, with 11 bases between. The germline gives CDR1 MNHEY, CDR2 SMNVEV (reference sequence). The chain employs TRBV27 and TRBJ2-3, with D possibly matching TRBD1 (6 bases). The receptor's source is an adult with Crohn's disease. The sequenced sample consisted of ileal tissue. CDR3 loop: CASKGGRDTQYF. CDR3 coding DNA: TGTGCCAGCAAAGGGGGTAGGGATACGCAGTATTTT.